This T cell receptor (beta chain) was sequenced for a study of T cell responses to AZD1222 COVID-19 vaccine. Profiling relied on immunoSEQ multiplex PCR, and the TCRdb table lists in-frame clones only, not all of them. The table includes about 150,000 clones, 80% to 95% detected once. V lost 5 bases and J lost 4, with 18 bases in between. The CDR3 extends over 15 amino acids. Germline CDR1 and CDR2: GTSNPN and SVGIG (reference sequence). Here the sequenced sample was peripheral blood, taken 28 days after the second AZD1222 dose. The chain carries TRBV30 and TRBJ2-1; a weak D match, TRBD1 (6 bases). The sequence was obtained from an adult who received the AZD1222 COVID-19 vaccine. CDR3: CAWVGYRVRYNEQFF. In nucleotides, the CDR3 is TGTGCCTGGGTAGGATACAGGGTTCGTTACAATGAGCAGTTCTTC.